This entry lists 7 T cell receptor beta chains sequenced from one sample in a study of cytomegalovirus exposure and HLA in healthy donors. The PCR had 60 Vbeta and 13 Jbeta primers. The table came from immunoSEQ multiplex PCR; TCRdb's copy has only in-frame clones and leaves some out. The sample yields around 140,000 clones, 70% to 85% seen once. Sequenced input: PBMCs. The receptors derive from a woman aged 60-75 years in good health and CMV-seropositive.

The chain couples TRBV18 to TRBJ2-7; 8 bases are shared with TRBD1. Per the germline V gene, CDR1 is KGHSH and CDR2 is LQKENI. This CDR3 is 13 amino acids long. The ends lost 5 bases at V and 2 bases at J; junction bases unmatched: 2. CDR3 amino acids: CASSGQGAYEQYF. CDR3 sequence (DNA): TGTGCCAGCTCAGGACAGGGAGCCTACGAGCAGTACTTC. The whole variable domain, remainder taken from reference TRBV18 and TRBJ2-7, is NAGVMQNPRHLVRRRGQEARLRCSPMKGHSHVYWYRQLPEEGLKFMVYLQKENIIDESGMPKERFSAEFPKEGPSILRIQQVVRGDSAAYFCASSGQGAYEQYFGPGTRLTVT.

The CDR3, as DNA: TGTGCCAGCACCTCCTCGCGCTACGAGCAGTACTTC. Its translation is CASTSSRYEQYF. The rearrangement links TRBV28 to TRBJ2-5; no definite D call. The end of the DNA aligns better with TRBJ2-7, so the J call may be wrong. The CDR3 extends over 12 amino acids. CDR1 is MDHEN, CDR2 SYDVKM, per germline.

The V gene is TRBV7-3, the J gene TRBJ2-5, with 8 bases identical to TRBD2. The CDR3 covers 14 residues. V was pared by 2 bases and J by 4 bases, with 3 bases of the junction left unmatched. Germline V gives CDR1 SGHTA, CDR2 FQGTGA. The CDR3 nucleotides are TGTGCCAGCAGCTTAGCGGGAGGAGGAGAGACCCAGTACTTC. As protein: CASSLAGGGETQYF.

This sequence joins TRBV7-9 and TRBJ1-4; D gene ambiguous. The length of the CDR3 is 15 residues. The germline V gene encodes CDR1 SEHNR and CDR2 FQNEAQ (reference sequence). V lost 5 bases and J lost 3, with 13 bases in between. CDR3 DNA sequence: TGTGCCAGCAGCCAAAGTACAGTGGCTAATGAAAAACTGTTTTTT. Amino acid sequence: CASSQSTVANEKLFF.

This clone was recorded only once. The chain recombines TRBV10-1 with TRBJ2-7, with a weak D call TRBD2 (5 bases). V gave up 4 bases and J gave up 12 bases, with 49 bases separating them. The CDR3 runs 23 residues. Germline-derived CDR1 and CDR2 are WNHNN and SYGVQD (reference sequence). The CDR3 is CASSAGLCTTTLLRILIDYWSYF. The CDR3 coding sequence is TGCGCCAGCAGTGCCGGACTTTGTACAACCACCCTCCTACGAATTCTGATTGATTATTGGTCGTACTTC.

This chain uses TRBV7-2 with TRBJ2-3; 10 bases are a match to TRBD1. From germline, CDR1 is SGHTA and CDR2 FQGNSA. This CDR3 is built from 18 residues. The V gene end was trimmed by 6 bases and the J gene end by 3 bases; junction bases not matched to a gene: 15. CDR3 bases: TGTGCCAGCAGTCCCGACAGGGGGCCCCCTTATGGGACAGATACGCAGTATTTT. It is translated as CASSPDRGPPYGTDTQYF.

CDR3 residues: CASSPGLAGAREQYF. The CDR3 nucleotides are TGTGCCAGTAGCCCCGGACTAGCGGGAGCTCGAGAGCAGTACTTC. The rearrangement links TRBV19 to TRBJ2-7; 13 bases are shared with TRBD2. The CDR3 totals 15 residues. Germline V gives CDR1 LNHDA, CDR2 SQIVND (reference sequence). The V segment lost 6 bases and the J segment 7 bases; nucleotides outside the gene matches: 9.